This TCR beta chain was sequenced during a study of blood T cell repertoires in COVID-19. The CDR3 has 14 residues. Germline V lookup: CDR1 MNHEY, CDR2 SVGEGT. V was trimmed by 5 bases and J by 7 bases, leaving 17 bases between them. Authors' processing steps: Counts of nucleated cells, estimated from reference gene primer amplification, were obtained. Assay used: immunoSEQ multiplex PCR; TCRdb lists only in-frame clones, some missing. The V and J calls and clone size come from that table; D and trimming were worked out from the DNA. The sample records approximately 220,000 clones, 80% to 90% being singletons.

This clonotype was sampled from a woman aged 45-60 years with acute or convalescent COVID-19. V usage is TRBV6-2 or TRBV6-3 and J usage is TRBJ1-2, with a tentative D call TRBD1 (5 bases). Sequencing was carried out using peripheral blood. The CDR3 nucleotides are TGTGCCAGCAGTGACCGCTGGAGGGACTTTGGCTACACCTTC. This translates into CASSDRWRDFGYTF.